These 22 T cell receptor beta chains came from one sample sequenced in a study of T-cell memory formation after mild COVID-19. TCRdb itself ran the 5' RACE reads through MiXCR, one entry per CDR3 protein. The table has roughly 350,000 distinct CDR3 sequences, under 30% seen once. Sequencing input: PBMCs or a T cell subset sorted from them (not recorded which). These receptors were obtained from an adult woman who had mild COVID-19 (a few samples of this study predate the infection). Cell type and time point are not known.

The genes are TRBV5-5 and TRBJ1-6, with D possibly TRBD1 on 5 matching bases. Germline CDR1 and CDR2: SGHKS and YYEKEE (reference sequence). With 3 bases removed from V and 5 bases from J, the gap between germline ends came to 12 bases. CDR3 size: 15 residues. The CDR3 sequence is CASSSLGHNNSPLHF. CDR3 DNA sequence: TGTGCCAGCAGCTCCCTTGGACATAATAATTCACCCCTCCACTTT.

The V call is TRBV20-1, the J call TRBJ2-7; D possibly matches TRBD1 or TRBD2 (6 bases each). The CDR3 extends over 15 amino acids. Germline V lookup: CDR1 DFQATT, CDR2 SNEGSKA (reference sequence). Trimming shortened V by 4 bases and J by 2 bases, and 18 bases separated the two germline ends. The chain's CDR3 is CSATDFIGGPYEQYF. The CDR3 nucleotides are TGCAGTGCTACAGACTTCATTGGGGGGCCCTACGAGCAGTACTTC.

This clonotype appeared a few times. This chain connects TRBV5-6 to TRBJ2-7; 10 nucleotides match TRBD1. With V trimmed by 5 bases and J by 4 bases, 9 bases remained unmatched. Germline CDR1 and CDR2: SGHDT and YYEEEE. The CDR3 sequence is 15 residues long. The CDR3 here is CASSYARTGGYEQYF. DNA for the CDR3: TGTGCCAGCAGTTATGCCCGGACAGGGGGGTACGAGCAGTACTTC.

This chain links TRBV29-1 with TRBJ1-1; D call uncertain. CDR1 SQVTM and CDR2 ANQGSEA come from the germline V gene. The CDR3 is 14 residues long. Trimming pared 7 bases from V and 1 base from J, leaving 16 bases between. The CDR3 DNA follows: TGCAGCGCTCCCATTATGGGATCGAACACTGAAGCTTTCTTT. Translating gives CSAPIMGSNTEAFF. Full variable domain (rest looked up from reference TRBV29-1 and TRBJ1-1): SAVISQKPSRDICQRGTSLTIQCQVDSQVTMMFWYRQQPGQSLTLIATANQGSEATYESGFVIDKFPISRPNLTFSTLTVSNMSPEDSSIYLCSAPIMGSNTEAFFGQGTRLTVV.

The chain's CDR3 is CASRRGGSDTEAFF. In DNA form, the CDR3 reads TGTGCCAGCAGACGGGGGGGATCGGACACTGAAGCTTTCTTT. V usage is TRBV5-6 and J usage is TRBJ1-1; TRBD1 might be the D (5 bases). In germline, CDR1 is SGHDT, CDR2 YYEEEE. This CDR3 contains 14 residues. Trimming removed 5 bases at V and 3 bases at J, with 14 bases between.

The chain employs TRBV7-9 and TRBJ2-3, with TRBD1 matching over 7 bases. Unmatched junction bases numbered 10, after V lost 7 bases and J lost 3 bases. The CDR3 has 15 amino acids. Germline CDR1 reads SEHNR; CDR2 reads FQNEAQ (reference sequence). The CDR3 DNA reads TGTGCCAGCATCCCTTCGGACAGGCGGACAGATACGCAGTATTTT. The encoded protein is CASIPSDRRTDTQYF.

This clonotype has just a few counts. This chain joins TRBV5-1 and TRBJ2-1; D is possibly TRBD1 (5 bases). V was pared by 0 bases and J by 7 bases, with 11 bases between. CDR3 length: 14 residues. Germline V gene sequence: CDR1 SGHRS, CDR2 YFSETQ. Here the CDR3 DNA reads TGCGCCAGCAGCTTGGCGCAGGGTGGAAATGAGCAGTTCTTC. Translating gives CASSLAQGGNEQFF.

This clonotype has a handful of counts. The chain has TRBV7-2 and TRBJ2-3, with a tentative D call TRBD1 (6 bases). This CDR3 has 12 amino acids. Germline V gene lookup returns CDR1 SGHTA and CDR2 FQGNSA. The V and J ends lost 9 bases and 1 base respectively, with 8 bases between them. In DNA form, the CDR3 reads TGTGCCAGTGAGGGGGGCACAGATACGCAGTATTTT. Amino acid sequence: CASEGGTDTQYF.

The chain combines TRBV30 with TRBJ1-2; D unclear. Trimming removed 4 bases at V and 2 bases at J, with 8 bases between. This CDR3 comprises 12 residues. From germline, CDR1 is GTSNPN and CDR2 SVGIG (reference sequence). Written as DNA, the CDR3 is TGTGCCTGGAACGCAGGAAACTATGGCTACACCTTC. As protein: CAWNAGNYGYTF.

This sequence joins TRBV3-1 and TRBJ2-7, with TRBD1 matching over 7 bases. This CDR3 contains 15 residues. The trim removed 4 bases at V and 0 bases at J, leaving 6 bases unmatched. The germline CDR1 and CDR2 sequences are LGHDT and YNNKEL (reference sequence). The CDR3 nucleotides read TGTGCCAGCAGCCCAGGACAGGAAGGCTCCTACGAGCAGTACTTC. Amino acids: CASSPGQEGSYEQYF.

The DNA for the CDR3 is TGTGCCAGCAGCTTCCGACTAGCGGGAGACAATGAGCAGTTCTTC. Protein: CASSFRLAGDNEQFF. This chain joins TRBV7-2 and TRBJ2-1, with TRBD2 identical over 12 bases. With V trimmed by 3 bases and J by 5 bases, 2 bases remained unmatched. Germline V gives CDR1 SGHTA, CDR2 FQGNSA. The CDR3 runs 15 residues.

This clonotype has at least ten counts. The chain couples TRBV5-6 to TRBJ1-1; D is perhaps TRBD1 (6 bases). Between the trimmed V and J ends, which lost 4 bases and 5 bases, there was a span of 12 bases. The CDR3 extends over 13 amino acids. Germline V gives CDR1 SGHDT, CDR2 YYEEEE. The CDR3 DNA reads TGTGCCAGCAGCAGAAGGACAGCGACTGAAGCTTTCTTT. Translated, it gives CASSRRTATEAFF.

This clonotype appeared a few times. The genes are TRBV5-1 and TRBJ2-2; 11 bases match TRBD1. The junction had 5 bases not matched to a gene; V was cut back by 4 bases and J by 6 bases. CDR3 size: 15 residues. CDR1 and CDR2 from the germline V gene are SGHRS and YFSETQ. This chain's CDR3 is CASSPGQGAPGELFF. CDR3 coding DNA: TGCGCCAGCAGCCCTGGACAGGGGGCGCCCGGGGAGCTGTTTTTT.

There are a few counts of this clonotype. The chain's CDR3 is CASSSPPGRNSPLHF. CDR3 DNA sequence: TGTGCCAGCAGCTCCCCGCCGGGACGGAATTCACCCCTCCACTTT. V usage is TRBV5-6 and J usage is TRBJ1-6; tentatively, D is TRBD1 (5 bases). Trimming removed 3 bases at V and 7 bases at J, with 14 bases between. The CDR3 length is 15 residues. CDR1 SGHDT and CDR2 YYEEEE come from the germline V gene. Combining the CDR3 with reference TRBV5-6 and TRBJ1-6 gives the whole variable domain DAGVTQSPTHLIKTRGQQVTLRCSPKSGHDTVSWYQQALGQGPQFIFQYYEEEERQRGNFPDRFSGHQFPNYSSELNVNALLLGDSALYLCASSSPPGRNSPLHFGNGTRLTVT.

This clonotype was detected a few times. The V call is TRBV5-1, the J call TRBJ1-1; no reliable D call. Trimming left V 5 bases short and J 5 bases short, with 10 bases between. In germline, CDR1 is SGHRS, CDR2 YFSETQ. The CDR3 spans 12 residues. CDR3 region: CASREVETEAFF. CDR3 nucleotides: TGCGCCAGCAGGGAGGTGGAGACTGAAGCTTTCTTT. Based on the CDR3 plus reference TRBV5-1 and TRBJ1-1, the full variable domain is KAGVTQTPRYLIKTRGQQVTLSCSPISGHRSVSWYQQTPGQGLQFLFEYFSETQRNKGNFPGRFSGRQFSNSRSEMNVSTLELGDSALYLCASREVETEAFFGQGTRLTVV.

Ten or more counts support this clonotype. This chain joins TRBV9 and TRBJ2-7; 8 bases match TRBD1. Germline trimming cut 2 bases from V and 2 bases from J; bases unmatched to any gene: 6. Germline V CDR1 and CDR2: SGDLS, YYNGEE. The CDR3 has 15 amino acids. CDR3 coding DNA: TGTGCCAGCAGCGTCGCCCAGGGGGCCGCCTACGAGCAGTACTTC. Translated: CASSVAQGAAYEQYF.

The J gene is TRBJ2-1, the V gene TRBV7-8, with 7 bases aligning to TRBD1. There are 13 residues in the CDR3. V gave up 0 bases and J gave up 15 bases; unmatched junction bases: 8. The germline gives CDR1 SGHVS, CDR2 FQNEAQ. CDR3 residues: CASSLAIGTDPFF. In DNA, the CDR3 is TGTGCCAGCAGCTTAGCAATCGGGACAGATCCGTTCTTC.

The genes are TRBV2 and TRBJ2-7; tentatively, D is TRBD1 (5 bases). Germline V CDR1 and CDR2: SNHLY, FYNNEI. V was shortened by 3 bases and J by 8 bases, with 8 bases between the two germline ends. The CDR3 is 11 amino acids. CDR3 sequence: CASSEAGQQYF. The CDR3 DNA reads TGTGCCAGCAGTGAGGCAGGGCAGCAGTACTTC.

This clonotype was observed a few times. This chain links TRBV6-4 with TRBJ1-1; D possibly corresponds to TRBD1 (5 bases). CDR1 and CDR2 (germline): MRHNA, SNTAGT. The CDR3 loop spans 15 amino acids. V lost 6 bases and J 1 base, leaving 15 bases between the germline ends. Here the CDR3 reads CASSYRDLTNTEAFF. CDR3 DNA: TGTGCCAGCAGCTACCGGGACCTAACGAACACTGAAGCTTTCTTT.

The chain links TRBV7-6 to TRBJ1-1, with TRBD1 matching over 7 bases. The CDR3 loop spans 16 amino acids. Germline loops: CDR1 SGHVS, CDR2 FNYEAQ. V was clipped by 5 bases and J by 1 base; unmatched bases: 10. CDR3: CASSHFPGTENTEAFF. Here the CDR3 DNA reads TGTGCCAGCAGCCATTTTCCCGGGACAGAGAACACTGAAGCTTTCTTT.

This clonotype was found a few times. The rearrangement uses TRBV3-1 and TRBJ2-7; TRBD2 aligns across 9 bases. After removal of 5 bases from V and 2 bases from J, the junction contained 7 bases not matched to a gene. Germline V CDR1 and CDR2: LGHDT, YNNKEL (reference sequence). This CDR3 region has 15 residues. The CDR3 DNA is TGTGCCAGCAGCGCCCGACTAGCGGAGGCCTACGAGCAGTACTTC. Translation: CASSARLAEAYEQYF.

J is TRBJ2-3 and V is TRBV4-1, with D tentatively TRBD1 (5 bases). Germline V CDR1 and CDR2: MGHRA, YSYEKL. Trimming shortened V by 0 bases and J by 1 base, and 11 bases separated the two germline ends. The CDR3 contains 16 residues. The CDR3 here is CASSQDGVQGTDTQYF. DNA for the CDR3: TGCGCCAGCAGCCAAGATGGGGTACAGGGCACAGATACGCAGTATTTT.